The 31 T cell receptor beta chains presented below share a single source sample, sequenced in a study of OX40 agonist ivuxolimab in advanced cancers. The repertoire was sequenced with immunoSEQ multiplex PCR; TCRdb's copy has only in-frame clones and lacks some. The top ten hold roughly 2.6% of the sample, which has roughly 90,000 clones, approximately 94% seen once. Source: CD4+ or CD8+ T cells sorted from blood, taken in a trial of the OX40 agonist ivuxolimab. The receptors derive from an adult with an advanced solid tumor such as melanoma, head and neck, liver or kidney cancer.

This sequence joins TRBV4-3 and TRBJ1-1, with unresolved D. This CDR3 comprises 15 residues. The V end lost 0 bases, the J end lost 4 bases, and 12 bases lay between the germline ends. Germline V CDR1 and CDR2: LGHNA, YSLEER. CDR3 coding DNA: TGCGCCAGCAGCCAAGATCGGGCCGGAGGCACTGAAGCTTTCTTT. This sequence encodes CASSQDRAGGTEAFF.

The rearrangement links TRBV6-5 to TRBJ2-2; D is unresolved. With 6 bases removed from V and 8 bases from J, the gap between germline ends came to 13 bases. The CDR3 covers 13 residues. The germline V gene has CDR1 MNHEY and CDR2 SVGAGI. The CDR3 protein is CASSLLRAGELFF. The CDR3 region has the DNA TGTGCCAGCAGCCTCTTAAGGGCGGGGGAGCTGTTTTTT.

This chain connects TRBV6-5 to TRBJ2-2, with a tentative D call TRBD2 (6 bases). The CDR3 consists of 14 residues. Germline-derived CDR1 and CDR2 are MNHEY and SVGAGI. V was cut by 2 bases and J by 4 bases, with 8 bases left in between. The CDR3 DNA reads TGTGCCAGCAGTTACGGAGGGGTCACCGGGGAGCTGTTTTTT. The encoded protein is CASSYGGVTGELFF.

The chain has TRBV6-6 and TRBJ2-7, with D perhaps matching TRBD1 or TRBD2 (5 bases each). CDR3 length: 13 amino acids. CDR1 is MNHNY and CDR2 is SVGAGI in the germline V gene (reference sequence). The V gene lost 7 bases and the J gene lost 2 bases, with 12 bases spanning the gap. The CDR3 DNA follows: TGTGCCAGCACCTGGGACCGAGCCTACGAGCAGTACTTC. Amino acid sequence: CASTWDRAYEQYF.

The chain employs TRBV11-2 and TRBJ2-3; D not resolved. Between the trimmed V and J ends, which lost 3 bases and 1 base, there was a span of 11 bases. The germline CDR1 and CDR2 sequences are SGHAT and FQNNGV. CDR3 size: 15 residues. This CDR3 is CASSFGRRRTDTQYF. For the CDR3, the DNA is TGTGCCAGCAGCTTCGGGCGGCGCCGCACAGATACGCAGTATTTT.

The V gene is TRBV7-9, the J gene TRBJ1-4; 9 bases are shared with TRBD1. This CDR3 spans 17 amino acids. V shed 5 bases, J shed 2 bases, and the junction held 9 bases outside the gene matches. In germline, CDR1 is SEHNR, CDR2 FQNEAQ (reference sequence). The CDR3 DNA is TGTGCCAGCAGCCACTACGGGACAGGGTCGACTAATGAAAAACTGTTTTTT. Its translation: CASSHYGTGSTNEKLFF.

This clone was counted once. V and J are TRBV27 and TRBJ2-3, with 7 bases that match TRBD1. J was trimmed by 6 bases and V by 5 bases; bases with no gene match: 17. CDR1 is MNHEY, CDR2 SMNVEV, per germline (reference sequence). This CDR3 region has 17 residues. The CDR3 DNA reads TGTGCCAGCAGTCCCCACACCGGGACAGTAATCGGGGATACGCAGTATTTT. It is translated as CASSPHTGTVIGDTQYF.

The chain couples TRBV19 to TRBJ1-1; TRBD1 matches at 8 bases. CDR1 and CDR2 from the germline V gene are LNHDA and SQIVND (reference sequence). V dropped 6 bases and J dropped 3; count of bases not matched to a gene: 3. The CDR3 extends over 13 amino acids. The CDR3 DNA follows: TGTGCCAGTAGCGGGACAGGCTACACTGAAGCTTTCTTT. It encodes CASSGTGYTEAFF.

The chain combines TRBV4-1 with TRBJ2-3; possible D gene TRBD2, 5 bases. The CDR3 has 13 residues. The germline V and J ends were trimmed by 1 base and 5 bases, with 7 bases remaining between them. Germline CDR1 reads MGHRA; CDR2 reads YSYEKL. CDR3 residues: CASSQVGEDTQYF. Here the CDR3 DNA reads TGCGCCAGCAGCCAAGTCGGGGAAGATACGCAGTATTTT.

The rearrangement uses TRBV9 and TRBJ2-1, with 7 positions matching TRBD2. The CDR3 covers 17 residues. Germline lookup yields CDR1 SGDLS and CDR2 YYNGEE. Trimming at V came to 0 bases and at J to 0 bases, leaving 6 bases not matched to a gene. CDR3 region: CASSVDGGGRSYNEQFF. CDR3 DNA sequence: TGTGCCAGCAGCGTAGATGGCGGGGGACGCTCCTACAATGAGCAGTTCTTC.

This chain connects TRBV2 to TRBJ2-7, with D uncertain. Per the germline V gene, CDR1 is SNHLY and CDR2 is FYNNEI. The CDR3 totals 14 residues. The V gene lost 2 bases and the J gene lost 0 bases, with 8 bases spanning the gap. CDR3 sequence reads: CASSEYPASYEQYF. In DNA form, the CDR3 reads TGTGCCAGCAGTGAATATCCCGCCTCCTACGAGCAGTACTTC. The full variable domain, completed using reference TRBV2 and TRBJ2-7, is EPEVTQTPSHQVTQMGQEVILRCVPISNHLYFYWYRQILGQKVEFLVSFYNNEISEKSEIFDDQFSVERPDGSNFTLKIRSTKLEDSAMYFCASSEYPASYEQYFGPGTRLTVT.

The V gene is TRBV5-8, the J gene TRBJ2-1, with unresolved D. The CDR3 runs 14 residues. Between the trimmed V and J ends, which lost 4 bases and 7 bases, there was a span of 15 bases. In germline, CDR1 is SGHTS, CDR2 YDEGEE. CDR3 amino acids: CASSLRASPNEQFF. Written as DNA, the CDR3 is TGTGCCAGCAGCCTACGGGCCTCGCCTAATGAGCAGTTCTTC.

This chain connects TRBV10-1 to TRBJ2-2; possible D gene TRBD1, 6 bases. Deletions cut 6 bases from V and 7 bases from J, with 12 bases between. The length of the CDR3 is 13 residues. The germline V gene encodes CDR1 WNHNN and CDR2 SYGVQD (reference sequence). The CDR3, as DNA: TGCGCCAGCAGCCTTACAGGGCACGGGGAGCTGTTTTTT. It encodes CASSLTGHGELFF.

V and J are TRBV2 and TRBJ1-1; D might be TRBD1 (5 bases). The V gene's germline CDR1 is SNHLY and CDR2 FYNNEI. This CDR3 spans 13 amino acids. Between the trimmed V and J ends, which lost 6 bases and 4 bases, there was a span of 12 bases. In DNA form, the CDR3 reads TGTGCCAGCAGCGGGTCTGGGGGCACTGAAGCTTTCTTT. Translated: CASSGSGGTEAFF.

The chain employs TRBV2 and TRBJ2-2, with 11 bases lining up with TRBD2. Germline loops: CDR1 SNHLY, CDR2 FYNNEI. Losses at the gene ends were 4 bases for V and 0 bases for J; bases not matched to a gene: 4. The CDR3 has 17 amino acids. The DNA for the CDR3 is TGTGCCAGCAGTGTACCACTAGCGGGGGCGAACACCGGGGAGCTGTTTTTT. This translates into CASSVPLAGANTGELFF.

V usage is TRBV13 and J usage is TRBJ2-7; TRBD1 matches at 9 bases. With 5 bases clipped from V and 3 bases from J, the junction kept 11 bases outside the gene matches. There are 16 residues in the CDR3. Germline V gene sequence: CDR1 PRHDT, CDR2 FYEKMQ (reference sequence). The CDR3 loop reads CASSTGQGGPYYEQYF. DNA for the CDR3: TGTGCCAGCAGCACGGGACAGGGTGGCCCATACTACGAGCAGTACTTC.

This chain connects TRBV10-3 to TRBJ2-7; the match to TRBD2 covers 11 bases. Germline V gives CDR1 ENHRY, CDR2 SYGVKD. There are 17 residues in the CDR3. V lost 3 bases, J lost 2 bases, and 9 bases stayed unmatched. The CDR3 nucleotides read TGTGCCATCAGTGAATTGCTTTTAGCGGGAGGGCCCTACGAGCAGTACTTC. Its translation is CAISELLLAGGPYEQYF.

This chain uses TRBV6-1 with TRBJ1-1; 7 positions agree with TRBD1. V shed 2 bases, J shed 0 bases, and the junction held 6 bases outside the gene matches. This CDR3 comprises 16 residues. Germline lookup yields CDR1 MNHNS and CDR2 SASEGT. The chain's CDR3 is CASSETSTGMNTEAFF. In DNA, the CDR3 is TGTGCCAGCAGTGAAACCTCGACAGGGATGAACACTGAAGCTTTCTTT.

The V gene is TRBV9, the J gene TRBJ2-1, with D perhaps matching TRBD2 (6 bases). CDR1 is SGDLS, CDR2 YYNGEE, per germline. Trimming took 4 bases from V and 0 from J, leaving 8 bases between them. CDR3 length: 14 amino acids. The CDR3 here is CASSSTSSYNEQFF. The CDR3 DNA reads TGTGCCAGCAGCTCGACTAGCTCCTACAATGAGCAGTTCTTC. Full variable domain (outside the CDR3, taken from reference TRBV9 and TRBJ2-1): DSGVTQTPKHLITATGQRVTLRCSPRSGDLSVYWYQQSLDQGLQFLIQYYNGEERAKGNILERFSAQQFPDLHSELNLSSLELGDSALYFCASSSTSSYNEQFFGPGTRLTVL.

This chain uses TRBV7-2 with TRBJ1-1; D not certain. CDR3 size: 13 residues. The germline gives CDR1 SGHTA, CDR2 FQGNSA. Trimming removed 1 base from V and 4 bases from J, with 7 bases in between. The CDR3 region is CASSLGAATEAFF. The CDR3 nucleotides read TGTGCCAGCAGCTTAGGAGCCGCCACTGAAGCTTTCTTT.

The rearrangement uses TRBV27 and TRBJ1-6; D uncertain. Germline V gives CDR1 MNHEY, CDR2 SMNVEV (reference sequence). The CDR3 runs to 15 residues. V dropped 2 bases and J dropped 0 bases, with 5 bases sitting between them. CDR3 residues: CASSLGFSYNSPLHF. As DNA, the CDR3 is TGTGCCAGCAGTTTAGGGTTCTCCTATAATTCACCCCTCCACTTT.

This sequence joins TRBV12-5 and TRBJ1-1, with D unresolved. The CDR3 covers 13 residues. Germline CDR1 LGHNT, CDR2 FRNRAP. Trimming took off 2 bases at V and 3 bases at J, with 7 bases between the two ends. The CDR3 nucleotides are TGTGCTAGTGGTTTGTGGGGTGACACTGAAGCTTTCTTT. Protein sequence: CASGLWGDTEAFF.

The V call is TRBV5-4, the J call TRBJ2-5; 7 bases align to TRBD1. J was trimmed by 1 base and V by 4 bases; bases with no gene match: 10. There are 16 residues in the CDR3. Germline CDR1 is SGHNT and CDR2 is YYREEE (reference sequence). The CDR3 region has the DNA TGTGCCAGCAGCAGCCGCTCCCGGGACAGCCAAGAGACCCAGTACTTC. It is translated as CASSSRSRDSQETQYF.

The V call is TRBV30, the J call TRBJ2-5; no firm D call. The CDR3 totals 14 residues. From germline, CDR1 is GTSNPN and CDR2 SVGIG (reference sequence). V was shortened by 0 bases and J by 7 bases, with 15 bases between the two germline ends. CDR3 nucleotides: TGTGCCTGGAGTGTACTCGAGCTAGATCCGACCCAGTACTTC. This gives the protein CAWSVLELDPTQYF.

In its sample, this clone was seen a few times. V usage is TRBV19 and J usage is TRBJ1-1; D unclear. Trimming shortened V by 3 bases and J by 1 base, and 3 bases separated the two germline ends. Germline CDR1 LNHDA, CDR2 SQIVND (reference sequence). This CDR3 has 12 residues. DNA of the CDR3: TGTGCCAGTAGTATTTCGAACACTGAAGCTTTCTTT. It encodes CASSISNTEAFF.

J is TRBJ2-7 and V is TRBV5-6, with 12 positions matching TRBD2. This CDR3 is built from 15 residues. V shed 4 bases and J 2 bases; nucleotides not matched to a gene: 4. Germline CDR1 SGHDT, CDR2 YYEEEE. The CDR3 DNA sequence: TGTGCCAGCAGCATTGGACTAGCGGGACCCTACGAGCAGTACTTC. It yields the protein CASSIGLAGPYEQYF.

This clone was recorded once. The chain couples TRBV6-5 to TRBJ2-7; a possible D gene is TRBD1 (6 bases). Germline V gene sequence: CDR1 MNHEY, CDR2 SVGAGI. Trimming removed 2 bases from V and 3 bases from J, with 14 bases in between. This CDR3 region has 15 residues. The CDR3 reads CASSYVDSGLYEQYF. In DNA, the CDR3 is TGTGCCAGCAGTTACGTGGACAGCGGACTCTACGAGCAGTACTTC.

This chain connects TRBV5-5 to TRBJ2-7; 8 nucleotides match TRBD1. V was pared by 3 bases and J by 3 bases, with 8 bases of the junction left unmatched. This CDR3 comprises 15 residues. From germline, CDR1 is SGHKS and CDR2 YYEKEE (reference sequence). CDR3 nucleotides: TGTGCCAGCAGCTCCGGACAGGGCGGTGGCTACGAGCAGTACTTC. It specifies CASSSGQGGGYEQYF.

V gene TRBV6-8 combines with J gene TRBJ1-2; the D gene is possibly TRBD1 (6 bases). The V end lost 9 bases, the J end lost 5 bases, and 25 bases lay between the germline ends. Germline values: CDR1 MNHGY, CDR2 SAAAGT. This CDR3 has 16 residues. CDR3 sequence: CARERDTPAKFYGYTF. The DNA of the CDR3 is TGTGCCAGGGAACGGGACACGCCAGCCAAATTTTATGGCTACACCTTC.

The chain uses TRBV4-3 and TRBJ1-5, with D uncertain. The V gene lost 1 base and the J gene lost 7 bases, with 14 bases spanning the gap. The CDR3 extends over 15 amino acids. Germline CDR1 is LGHNA and CDR2 is YSLEER. Here the CDR3 reads CASSQGGLSGQPQHF. The CDR3 DNA sequence: TGCGCCAGCAGCCAAGGTGGCCTAAGCGGGCAGCCCCAGCATTTT.

This chain links TRBV6-6 with TRBJ1-5; the D is unclear. Germline loops: CDR1 MNHNY, CDR2 SVGAGI (reference sequence). The V and J ends lost 0 bases and 4 bases respectively, with 7 bases between them. The length of the CDR3 is 14 residues. CDR3 DNA: TGTGCCAGCAGTTACTCGAGAGAGAATCAGCCCCAGCATTTT. It codes for CASSYSRENQPQHF.